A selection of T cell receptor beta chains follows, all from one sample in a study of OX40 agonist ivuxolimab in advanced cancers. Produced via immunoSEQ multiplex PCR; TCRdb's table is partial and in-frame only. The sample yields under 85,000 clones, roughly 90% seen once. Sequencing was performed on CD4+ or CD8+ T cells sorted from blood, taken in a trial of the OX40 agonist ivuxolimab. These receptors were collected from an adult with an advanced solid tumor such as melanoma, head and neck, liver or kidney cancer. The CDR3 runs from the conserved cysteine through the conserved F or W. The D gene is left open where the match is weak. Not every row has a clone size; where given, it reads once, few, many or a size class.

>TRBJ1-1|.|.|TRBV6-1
TGTGCCAGCAGGCGCGATTTAAGGACTGAAGCTTTCTTT
CASRRDLRTEAFF
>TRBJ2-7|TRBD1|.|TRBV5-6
TGTGCCAGCAGCTTTCGGACCTCAGGGGGAACCCACTACGAGCAGTACTTC
CASSFRTSGGTHYEQYF
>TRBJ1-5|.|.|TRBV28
TGTGCCAGCACCTCCGTCGGGGCCGGAGGTGCCAATCAGCCCCAGCATTTT
CASTSVGAGGANQPQHF
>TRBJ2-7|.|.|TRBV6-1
TGTGCCAGCAGTGAAAAGGGGTTCGCCGAGCAGTACTTC
CASSEKGFAEQYF
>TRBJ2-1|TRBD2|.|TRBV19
TGTGCCAGTAGTAAAGGACTAGCGGGAAGCTCCTACAATGAGCAGTTCTTC
CASSKGLAGSSYNEQFF
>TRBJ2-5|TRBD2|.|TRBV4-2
TGTGCCAGCATGGGCGGGAGAGGAGAGACCCAGTACTTC
CASMGGRGETQYF
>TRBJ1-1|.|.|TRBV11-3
TGTGCCAGCGGACCTGGGCAGGGAAACACTGAAGCTTTCTTT
CASGPGQGNTEAFF
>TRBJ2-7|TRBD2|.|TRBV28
TGTGCCACCTGGACTAGTGGTCCCTACGAGCAGTACTTC
CATWTSGPYEQYF
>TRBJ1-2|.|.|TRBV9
TGTGCCAGCAGCCCCCGCAACTATGGCTACACCTTC
CASSPRNYGYTF
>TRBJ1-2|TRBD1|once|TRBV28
TGTGCCAGCAGCGCTGGACAGGGGGCGGAAGGCTACACCTTC
CASSAGQGAEGYTF
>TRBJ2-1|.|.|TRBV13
TGTGCCAGCAGCAGACACCGGGACCTACTCTACAATGAGCAGTTCTTC
CASSRHRDLLYNEQFF
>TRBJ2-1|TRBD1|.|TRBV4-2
TGTGCCAGCAGCCGTCGGACAGGGGCCTACAATGAGCAGTTCTTC
CASSRRTGAYNEQFF
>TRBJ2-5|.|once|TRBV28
TGTGCCAGCAGTTTGGGCGGTCAAGAGACCCAGTACTTC
CASSLGGQETQYF
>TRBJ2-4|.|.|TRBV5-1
TGCGCCAGCAGCTTGGCTACATTTTCGGGGATTCCAGCCAAAAACATTCAGTACTTC
CASSLATFSGIPAKNIQYF
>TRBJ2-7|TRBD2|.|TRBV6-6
TGTGCCAGCAGACCTGGGAACTTAGCGGGAACGCAGTACTTC
CASRPGNLAGTQYF
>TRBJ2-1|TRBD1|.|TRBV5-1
TGCGCCAGCAGTACCGGGGACAGGGGGCTTGGTGAGCAGTTCTTC
CASSTGDRGLGEQFF
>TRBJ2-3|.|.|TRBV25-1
TGTGCCAGCTCGAAAGCCATTAGCACAGATACGCAGTATTTT
CASSKAISTDTQYF
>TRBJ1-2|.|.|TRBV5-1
TGCGCCAGCAGCCCGGGGGCTTTAACTAACTATGGCTACACCTTC
CASSPGALTNYGYTF
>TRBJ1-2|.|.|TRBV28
TGTGCCAGCAGTTCGGGACTGTTCTATGGCTACACCTTC
CASSSGLFYGYTF
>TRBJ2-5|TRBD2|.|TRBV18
TGTGCCAGCTCACCATCAAGGGGACTAGCGGGAGGAGGAGAGACCCAGTACTTC
CASSPSRGLAGGGETQYF
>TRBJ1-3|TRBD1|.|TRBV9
TGTGCCAGCAGCCTCGGGACAGGGTATAAGGGCGCTGGAAACACCATATATTTT
CASSLGTGYKGAGNTIYF
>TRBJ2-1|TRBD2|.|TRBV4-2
TGTGCCAGCAGTGAAGCGGGGCCTCAGAATGAGCAGTTCTTC
CASSEAGPQNEQFF
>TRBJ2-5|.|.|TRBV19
TGTGCCAGTAGGCAGGTTGGAGAGACCCAGTACTTC
CASRQVGETQYF
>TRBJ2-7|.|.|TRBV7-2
TGTGCCAGCAGCCCCGCCGGGGCAGGAATTCCCTACGAGCAGTACTTC
CASSPAGAGIPYEQYF
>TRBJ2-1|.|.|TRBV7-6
TGTGCCAGCAGCTTCCAGACCAACGGTGAGCAGTTCTTC
CASSFQTNGEQFF
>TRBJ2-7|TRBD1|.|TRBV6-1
TGTGCCAGCAGTGGGGGACAGGGACCCTACGAGCAGTACTTC
CASSGGQGPYEQYF
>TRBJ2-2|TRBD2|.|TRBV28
TGTGCCAGCAGAACCCGCGGGACCGGGAGGACCGGGGAGCTGTTTTTT
CASRTRGTGRTGELFF
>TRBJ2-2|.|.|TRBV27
TGTGCCAGCAGTTACCGACAGCGCCGCATCACCGGGGAGCTGTTTTTT
CASSYRQRRITGELFF
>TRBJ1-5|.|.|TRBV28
TGTGCCAGCAGCACACAACAGCCCCAGCATTTT
CASSTQQPQHF
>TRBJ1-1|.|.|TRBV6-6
TGTGCCAGCAGTTACTTTGGGCGAAAGAACACTGAAGCTTTCTTT
CASSYFGRKNTEAFF
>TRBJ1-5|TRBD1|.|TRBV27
TGTGCCAGCAGTTTATCGGGACAGGGGACAGTTCAGCCCCAGCATTTT
CASSLSGQGTVQPQHF
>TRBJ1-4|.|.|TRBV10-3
TGTGCCATCGGACCGGGACACCGGGGTCCTGAAAAACTGTTTTTT
CAIGPGHRGPEKLFF
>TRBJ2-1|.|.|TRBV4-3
TGCGCCAGCAGCCAAGATGGGTTGGGGGGAAATGAGCAGTTCTTC
CASSQDGLGGNEQFF
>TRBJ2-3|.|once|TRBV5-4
TGTGCCAGCAGCTTGGAGGGGGGAGATGCGCAGTATTTT
CASSLEGGDAQYF
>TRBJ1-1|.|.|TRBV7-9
TGTGCCAGCAGCTTAGGGGTGACGGGGCGCAGTGAAGCTTTCTTT
CASSLGVTGRSEAFF
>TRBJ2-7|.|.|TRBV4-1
TGCGCCAGCAGCCAGGAACCCGCTTATAAGCAGTACTTC
CASSQEPAYKQYF
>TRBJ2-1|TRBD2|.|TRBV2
TGTGCCAGCAGCCCCGGACTAGAGACTAGTGAGCAGTTCTTC
CASSPGLETSEQFF
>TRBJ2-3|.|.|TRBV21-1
TGTGCCAGCAGAGCACTAGCGGGAGGTAGGCGTGGGACAGATACGCAGTATTTT
CASRALAGGRRGTDTQYF
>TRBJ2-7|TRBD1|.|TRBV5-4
TGTGCCAGCAGCCAAGATATGACAGGGAACGACGAGCAGTACTTC
CASSQDMTGNDEQYF
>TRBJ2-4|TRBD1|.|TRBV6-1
TGTGCCAGCAGACCCGGGACAGAGGACATTCAGTACTTC
CASRPGTEDIQYF
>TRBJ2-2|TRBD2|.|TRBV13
TGTGCCAGCAGCTTAGGTAGACTAGCGGGAGGGCCCCGGGAGCTGTTTTTT
CASSLGRLAGGPRELFF
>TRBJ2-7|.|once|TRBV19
TGTGCCAGTAGCCCCGGACGGTTTAACTACGAGCAGTACTTC
CASSPGRFNYEQYF
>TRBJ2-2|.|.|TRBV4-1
TGCGCCAGCAGCCAGGTGGCCACCGGGGAGCTGTTTTTT
CASSQVATGELFF
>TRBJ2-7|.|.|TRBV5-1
TGCGCCAGCAGCTTGGATCAGGCTAGCTCCTACGAGCAGTACTTC
CASSLDQASSYEQYF
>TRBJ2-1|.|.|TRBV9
TGTGCCAGCAGCGTGGATTACGGTCCCAATGAGCAGTTCTTC
CASSVDYGPNEQFF
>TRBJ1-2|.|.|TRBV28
TGTGCCAGCAGTCTCTCGGGGGATTACTATGGCTACACCTTC
CASSLSGDYYGYTF